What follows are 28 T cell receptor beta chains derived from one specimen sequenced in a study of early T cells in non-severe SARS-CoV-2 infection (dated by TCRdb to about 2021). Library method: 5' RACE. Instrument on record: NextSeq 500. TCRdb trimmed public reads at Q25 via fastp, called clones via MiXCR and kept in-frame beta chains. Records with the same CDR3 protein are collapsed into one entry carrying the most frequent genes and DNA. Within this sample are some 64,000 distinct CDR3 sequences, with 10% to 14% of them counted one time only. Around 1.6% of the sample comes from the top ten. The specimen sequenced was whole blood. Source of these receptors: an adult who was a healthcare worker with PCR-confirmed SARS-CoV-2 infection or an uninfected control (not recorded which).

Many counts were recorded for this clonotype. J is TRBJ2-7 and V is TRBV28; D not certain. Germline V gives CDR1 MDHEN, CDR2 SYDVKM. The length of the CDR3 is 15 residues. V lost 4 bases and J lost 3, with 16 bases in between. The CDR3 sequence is CASSSSVGVSYEQYF. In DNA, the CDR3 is TGTGCCAGCAGTTCATCGGTGGGCGTTAGCTACGAGCAGTACTTC.

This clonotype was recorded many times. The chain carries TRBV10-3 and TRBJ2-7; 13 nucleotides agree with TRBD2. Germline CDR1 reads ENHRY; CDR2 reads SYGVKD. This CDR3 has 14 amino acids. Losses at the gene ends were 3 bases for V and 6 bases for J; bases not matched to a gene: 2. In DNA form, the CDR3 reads TGTGCCATCAGTGACCGACTAGCGGGGGGCGAGCAGTACTTC. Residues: CAISDRLAGGEQYF.

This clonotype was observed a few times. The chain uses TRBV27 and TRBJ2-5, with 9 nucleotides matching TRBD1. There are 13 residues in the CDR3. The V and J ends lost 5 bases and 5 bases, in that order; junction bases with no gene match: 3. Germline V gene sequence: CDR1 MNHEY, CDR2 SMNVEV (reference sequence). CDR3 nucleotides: TGTGCCAGCAGTCTACAGGGGGCGGAGACCCAGTACTTC. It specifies CASSLQGAETQYF.

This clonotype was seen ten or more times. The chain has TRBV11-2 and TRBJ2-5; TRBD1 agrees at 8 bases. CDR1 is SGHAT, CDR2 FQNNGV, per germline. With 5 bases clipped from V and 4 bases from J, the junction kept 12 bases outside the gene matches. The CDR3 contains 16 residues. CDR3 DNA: TGTGCCAGCAGCCCCCGACAGGGGAAGGGATCAGAGACCCAGTACTTC. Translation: CASSPRQGKGSETQYF.

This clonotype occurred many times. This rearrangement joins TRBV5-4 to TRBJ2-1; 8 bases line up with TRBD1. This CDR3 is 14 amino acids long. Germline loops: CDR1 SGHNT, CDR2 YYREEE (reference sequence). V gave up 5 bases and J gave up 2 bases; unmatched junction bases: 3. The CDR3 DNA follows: TGTGCCAGCAGTCGGACAGGGACCTACAATGAGCAGTTCTTC. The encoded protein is CASSRTGTYNEQFF.

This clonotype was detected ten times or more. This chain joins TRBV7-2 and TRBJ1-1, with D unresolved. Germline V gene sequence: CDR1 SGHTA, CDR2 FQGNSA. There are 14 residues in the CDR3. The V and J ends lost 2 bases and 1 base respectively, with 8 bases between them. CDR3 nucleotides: TGTGCCAGCAGCTTATTAGGGTCGAACACTGAAGCTTTCTTT. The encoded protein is CASSLLGSNTEAFF.

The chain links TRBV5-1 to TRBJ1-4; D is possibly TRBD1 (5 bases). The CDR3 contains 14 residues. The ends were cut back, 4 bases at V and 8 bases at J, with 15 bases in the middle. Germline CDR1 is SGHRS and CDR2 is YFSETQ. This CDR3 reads CASSGGLIGEKLFF. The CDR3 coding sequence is TGCGCCAGCAGCGGGGGACTCATCGGCGAAAAACTGTTTTTT.

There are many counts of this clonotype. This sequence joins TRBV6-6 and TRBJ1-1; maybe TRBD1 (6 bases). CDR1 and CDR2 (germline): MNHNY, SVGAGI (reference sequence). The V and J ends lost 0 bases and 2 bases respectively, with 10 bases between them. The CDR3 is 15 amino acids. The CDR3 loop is CASSYSKGGNTEAFF. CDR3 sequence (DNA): TGTGCCAGCAGTTACTCGAAGGGGGGTAACACTGAAGCTTTCTTT.

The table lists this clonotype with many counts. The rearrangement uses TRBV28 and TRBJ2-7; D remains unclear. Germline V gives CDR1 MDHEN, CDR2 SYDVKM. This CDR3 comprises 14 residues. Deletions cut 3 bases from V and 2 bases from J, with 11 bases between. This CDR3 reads CASSFSSVPYEQYF. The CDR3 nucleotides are TGTGCCAGCAGTTTTTCCAGCGTCCCCTACGAGCAGTACTTC.

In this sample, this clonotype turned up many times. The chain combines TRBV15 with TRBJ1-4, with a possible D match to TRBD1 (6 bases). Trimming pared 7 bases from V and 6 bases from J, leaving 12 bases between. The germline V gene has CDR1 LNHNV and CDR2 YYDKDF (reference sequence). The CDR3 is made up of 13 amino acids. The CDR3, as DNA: TGTGCCACCACGGGGACAAGCCATGAAAAACTGTTTTTT. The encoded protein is CATTGTSHEKLFF.

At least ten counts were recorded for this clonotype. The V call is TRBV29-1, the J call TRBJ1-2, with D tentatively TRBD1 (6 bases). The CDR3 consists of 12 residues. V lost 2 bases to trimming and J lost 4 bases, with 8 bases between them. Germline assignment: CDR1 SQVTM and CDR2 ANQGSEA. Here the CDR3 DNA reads TGCAGCGTTGAAACAGGGATCTATGGCTACACCTTC. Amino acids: CSVETGIYGYTF.

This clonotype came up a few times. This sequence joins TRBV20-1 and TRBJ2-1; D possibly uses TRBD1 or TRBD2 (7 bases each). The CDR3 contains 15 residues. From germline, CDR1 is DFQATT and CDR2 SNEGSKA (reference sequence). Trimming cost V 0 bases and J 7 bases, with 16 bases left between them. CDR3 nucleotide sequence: TGCAGTGCTAGAGATCCCAGGGGGGGCCTGAATGAGCAGTTCTTC. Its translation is CSARDPRGGLNEQFF.

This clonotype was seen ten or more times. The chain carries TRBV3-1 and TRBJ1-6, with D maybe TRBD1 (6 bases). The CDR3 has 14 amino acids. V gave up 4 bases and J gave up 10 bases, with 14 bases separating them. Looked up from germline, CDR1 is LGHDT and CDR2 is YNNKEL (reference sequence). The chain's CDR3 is CASSLGQTGSPLHF. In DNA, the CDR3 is TGTGCCAGCAGCCTTGGACAGACCGGGTCACCCCTCCACTTT.

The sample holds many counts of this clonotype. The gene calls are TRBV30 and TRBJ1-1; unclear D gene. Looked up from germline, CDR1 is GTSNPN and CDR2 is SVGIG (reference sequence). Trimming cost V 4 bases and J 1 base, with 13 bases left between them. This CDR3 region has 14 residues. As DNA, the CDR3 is TGTGCCTGGACCCGCGAATTAAAGAACACTGAAGCTTTCTTT. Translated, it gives CAWTRELKNTEAFF.

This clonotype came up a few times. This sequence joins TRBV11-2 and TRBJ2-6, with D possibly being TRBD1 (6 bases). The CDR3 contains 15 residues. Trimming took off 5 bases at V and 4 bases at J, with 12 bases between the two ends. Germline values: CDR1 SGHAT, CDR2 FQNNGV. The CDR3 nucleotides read TGTGCCAGCAGCGCCCACAGGGACGGGGCCAACGTCCTGACTTTC. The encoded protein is CASSAHRDGANVLTF.

The CDR3 spells CATKSDTYEQYF. CDR3 coding DNA: TGTGCCACAAAGTCGGATACCTACGAGCAGTACTTC. The gene calls are TRBV2 and TRBJ2-7, with D hard to call. V was pared by 10 bases and J by 2 bases, with 12 bases between. From germline, CDR1 is SNHLY and CDR2 FYNNEI. The CDR3 has 12 residues.

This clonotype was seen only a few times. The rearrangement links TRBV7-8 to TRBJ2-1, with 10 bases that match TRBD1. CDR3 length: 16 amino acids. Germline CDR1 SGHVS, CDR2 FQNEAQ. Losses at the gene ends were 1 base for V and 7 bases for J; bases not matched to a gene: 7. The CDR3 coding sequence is TGTGCCAGCAGCTTAGTACCGACGGGACAGGGGAATGAGCAGTTCTTC. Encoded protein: CASSLVPTGQGNEQFF.

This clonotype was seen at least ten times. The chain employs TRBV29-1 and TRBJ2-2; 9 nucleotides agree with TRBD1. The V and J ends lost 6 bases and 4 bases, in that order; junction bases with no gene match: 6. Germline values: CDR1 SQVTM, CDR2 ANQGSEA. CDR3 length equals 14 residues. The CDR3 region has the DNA TGCAGCGTAGGGACAGGGATTAGCACCGGGGAGCTGTTTTTT. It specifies CSVGTGISTGELFF.

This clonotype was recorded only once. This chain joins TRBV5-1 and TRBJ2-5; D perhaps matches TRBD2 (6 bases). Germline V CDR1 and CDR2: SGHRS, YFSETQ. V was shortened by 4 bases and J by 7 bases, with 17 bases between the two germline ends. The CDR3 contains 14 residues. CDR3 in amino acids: CASSPGGVEGTQYF. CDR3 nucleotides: TGCGCCAGCAGCCCGGGCGGGGTCGAGGGGACCCAGTACTTC.

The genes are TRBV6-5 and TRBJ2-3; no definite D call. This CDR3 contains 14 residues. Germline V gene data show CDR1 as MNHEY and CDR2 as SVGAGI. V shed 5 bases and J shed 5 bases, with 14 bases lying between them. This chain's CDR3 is CASSQMGWLDTQYF. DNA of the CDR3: TGTGCCAGCAGTCAGATGGGTTGGCTAGATACGCAGTATTTT.

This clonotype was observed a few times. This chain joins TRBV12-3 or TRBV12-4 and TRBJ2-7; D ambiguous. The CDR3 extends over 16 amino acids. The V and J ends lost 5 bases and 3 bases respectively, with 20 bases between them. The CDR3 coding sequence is TGTGCCAGCAGTCCGCCCACCCGTCATGGTCTCTACGAGCAGTACTTC. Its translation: CASSPPTRHGLYEQYF.

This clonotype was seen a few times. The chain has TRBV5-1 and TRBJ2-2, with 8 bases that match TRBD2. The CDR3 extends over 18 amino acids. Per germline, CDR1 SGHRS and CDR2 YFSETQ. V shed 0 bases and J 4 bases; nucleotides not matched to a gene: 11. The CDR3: CASSLGIRLAGGTGELFF. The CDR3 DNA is TGCGCCAGCAGCTTGGGAATTCGGCTAGCGGGCGGCACCGGGGAGCTGTTTTTT. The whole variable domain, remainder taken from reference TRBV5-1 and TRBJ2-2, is KAGVTQTPRYLIKTRGQQVTLSCSPISGHRSVSWYQQTPGQGLQFLFEYFSETQRNKGNFPGRFSGRQFSNSRSEMNVSTLELGDSALYLCASSLGIRLAGGTGELFFGEGSRLTVL.

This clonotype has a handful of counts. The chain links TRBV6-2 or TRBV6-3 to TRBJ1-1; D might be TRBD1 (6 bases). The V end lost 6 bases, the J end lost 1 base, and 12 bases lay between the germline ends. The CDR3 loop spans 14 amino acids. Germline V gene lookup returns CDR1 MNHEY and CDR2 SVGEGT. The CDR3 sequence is CASRGQLGNTEAFF. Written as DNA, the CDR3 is TGTGCCAGCAGAGGACAGCTGGGGAACACTGAAGCTTTCTTT.

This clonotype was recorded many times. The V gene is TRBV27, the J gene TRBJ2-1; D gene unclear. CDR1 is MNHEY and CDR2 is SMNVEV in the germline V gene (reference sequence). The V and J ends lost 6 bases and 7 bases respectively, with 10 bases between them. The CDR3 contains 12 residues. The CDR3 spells CASSQLLNEQFF. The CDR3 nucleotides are TGTGCCAGCAGCCAACTATTGAATGAGCAGTTCTTC.

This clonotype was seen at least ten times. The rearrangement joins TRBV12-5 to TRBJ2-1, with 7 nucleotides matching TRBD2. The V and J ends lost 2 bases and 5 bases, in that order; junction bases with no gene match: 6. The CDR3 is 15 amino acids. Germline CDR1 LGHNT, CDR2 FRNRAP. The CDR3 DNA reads TGTGCTAGTGGTTTGATACTAGCGAGCCACAATGAGCAGTTCTTC. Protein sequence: CASGLILASHNEQFF. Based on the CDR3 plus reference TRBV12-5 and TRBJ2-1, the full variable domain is DARVTQTPRHKVTEMGQEVTMRCQPILGHNTVFWYRQTMMQGLELLAYFRNRAPLDDSGMPKDRFSAEMPDATLATLKIQPSEPRDSAVYFCASGLILASHNEQFFGPGTRLTVL.

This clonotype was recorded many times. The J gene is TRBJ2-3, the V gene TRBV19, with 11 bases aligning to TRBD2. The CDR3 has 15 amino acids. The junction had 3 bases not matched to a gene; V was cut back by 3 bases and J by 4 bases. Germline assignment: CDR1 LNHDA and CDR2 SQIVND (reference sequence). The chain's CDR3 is CASSIPTSGADTQYF. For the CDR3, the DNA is TGTGCCAGTAGTATCCCGACTAGCGGGGCAGATACGCAGTATTTT.

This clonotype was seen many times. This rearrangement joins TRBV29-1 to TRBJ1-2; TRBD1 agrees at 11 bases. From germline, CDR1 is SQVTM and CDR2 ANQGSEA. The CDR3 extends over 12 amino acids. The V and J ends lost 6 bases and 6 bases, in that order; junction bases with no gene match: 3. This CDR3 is CSVGTGGHGYTF. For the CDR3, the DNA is TGCAGCGTCGGGACAGGGGGACATGGCTACACCTTC. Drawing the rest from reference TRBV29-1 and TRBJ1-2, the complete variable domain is SAVISQKPSRDICQRGTSLTIQCQVDSQVTMMFWYRQQPGQSLTLIATANQGSEATYESGFVIDKFPISRPNLTFSTLTVSNMSPEDSSIYLCSVGTGGHGYTFGSGTRLTVV.

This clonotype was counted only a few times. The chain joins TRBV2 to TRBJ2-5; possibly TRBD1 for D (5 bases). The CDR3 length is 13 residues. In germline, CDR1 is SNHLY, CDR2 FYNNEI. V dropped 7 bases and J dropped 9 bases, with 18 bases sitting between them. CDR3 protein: CASKVAPQGAQYF. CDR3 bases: TGTGCCAGCAAGGTAGCCCCGCAAGGGGCCCAGTACTTC.